This T cell receptor beta chain was captured by sequencing in a study of Graves' ophthalmopathy and Graves' hyperthyroidism. V shed 0 bases and J shed 8 bases, with 13 bases lying between them. The CDR3 runs 14 residues. The germline gives CDR1 DFQATT, CDR2 SNEGSKA (reference sequence). RNA transcripts provided the template for amplifying TCR beta CDR3 regions. An opening RT-PCR round employed HTBI primers and preceded a second-round multiplex PCR. Each CDR3 protein gets one entry after TCRdb re-called the multiplex PCR reads with MiXCR. The sample has roughly 600,000 distinct CDR3 sequences, about 40% seen once.

This TCR derives from an adult man with Graves' hyperthyroidism. The chain employs TRBV20-1 and TRBJ1-4; D unclear. The material sequenced was peripheral blood or thyroid tissue (not recorded which). In nucleotides, the CDR3 is TGCAGTGCTAGAGACCTTAGGGCGGACGAAAAACTGTTTTTT. Its protein product is CSARDLRADEKLFF.